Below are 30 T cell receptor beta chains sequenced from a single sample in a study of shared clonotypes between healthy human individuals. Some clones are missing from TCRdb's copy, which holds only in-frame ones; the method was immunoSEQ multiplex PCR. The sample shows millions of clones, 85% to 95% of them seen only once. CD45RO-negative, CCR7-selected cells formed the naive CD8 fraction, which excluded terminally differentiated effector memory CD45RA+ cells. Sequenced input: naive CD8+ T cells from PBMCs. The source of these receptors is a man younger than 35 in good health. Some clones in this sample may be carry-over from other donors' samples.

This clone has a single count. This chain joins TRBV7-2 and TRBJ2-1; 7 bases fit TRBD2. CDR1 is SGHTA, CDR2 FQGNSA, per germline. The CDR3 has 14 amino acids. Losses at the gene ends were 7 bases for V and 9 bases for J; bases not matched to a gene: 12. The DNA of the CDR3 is TGTGCCAGCAAAGGTGGGGGAGGGCCTAGTGAGCAGTTCTTC. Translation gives CASKGGGGPSEQFF.

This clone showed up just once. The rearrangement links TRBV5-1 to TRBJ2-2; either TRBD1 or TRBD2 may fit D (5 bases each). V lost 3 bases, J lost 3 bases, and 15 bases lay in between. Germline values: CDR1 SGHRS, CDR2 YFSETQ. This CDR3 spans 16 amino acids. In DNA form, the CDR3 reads TGCGCCAGCAGCTCCAGCAAACTAGGGGACACCGGGGAGCTGTTTTTT. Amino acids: CASSSSKLGDTGELFF.

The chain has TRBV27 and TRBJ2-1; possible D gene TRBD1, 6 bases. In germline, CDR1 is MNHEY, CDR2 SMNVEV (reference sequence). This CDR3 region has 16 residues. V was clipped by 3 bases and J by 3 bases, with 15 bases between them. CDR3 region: CASSFLPGDNYNEQFF. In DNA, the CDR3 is TGTGCCAGCAGTTTCCTCCCCGGGGACAACTACAATGAGCAGTTCTTC.

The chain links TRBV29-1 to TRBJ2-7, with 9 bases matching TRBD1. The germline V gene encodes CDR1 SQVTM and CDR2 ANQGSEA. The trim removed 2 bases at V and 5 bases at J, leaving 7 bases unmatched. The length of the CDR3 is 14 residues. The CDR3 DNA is TGCAGCGTTGAATACAGGGGGCGCTTAAACGAGCAGTACTTC. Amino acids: CSVEYRGRLNEQYF.

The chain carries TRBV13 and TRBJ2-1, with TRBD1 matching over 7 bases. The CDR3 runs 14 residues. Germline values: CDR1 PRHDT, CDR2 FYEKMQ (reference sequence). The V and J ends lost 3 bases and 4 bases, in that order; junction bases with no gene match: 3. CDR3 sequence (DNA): TGTGCCAGCAGCTTGGGGACAGAGTACAATGAGCAGTTCTTC. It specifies CASSLGTEYNEQFF. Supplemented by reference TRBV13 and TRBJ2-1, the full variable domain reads AAGVIQSPRHLIKEKRETATLKCYPIPRHDTVYWYQQGPGQDPQFLISFYEKMQSDKGSIPDRFSAQQFSDYHSELNMSSLELGDSALYFCASSLGTEYNEQFFGPGTRLTVL.

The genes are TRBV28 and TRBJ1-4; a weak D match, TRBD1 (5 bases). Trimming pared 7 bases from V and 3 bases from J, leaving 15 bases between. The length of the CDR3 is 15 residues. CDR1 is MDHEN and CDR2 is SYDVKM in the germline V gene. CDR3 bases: TGTGCCAGCACCCCTCTGGGGGGGGCTAATGAAAAACTGTTTTTT. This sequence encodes CASTPLGGANEKLFF.

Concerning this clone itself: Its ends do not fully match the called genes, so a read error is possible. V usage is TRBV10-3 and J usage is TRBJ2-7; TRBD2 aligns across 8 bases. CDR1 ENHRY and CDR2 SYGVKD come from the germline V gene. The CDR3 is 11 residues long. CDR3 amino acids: CAVRSSGGRVF. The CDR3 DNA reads TGTGCCGTCAGGTCAAGCGGGGGTCGTGTCTTC.

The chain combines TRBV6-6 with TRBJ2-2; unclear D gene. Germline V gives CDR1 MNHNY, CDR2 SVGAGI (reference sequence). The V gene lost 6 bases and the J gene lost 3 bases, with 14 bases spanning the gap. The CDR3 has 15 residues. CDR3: CASRFSQAHTGELFF. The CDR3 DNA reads TGTGCCAGCAGATTTTCCCAGGCTCACACCGGGGAGCTGTTTTTT.

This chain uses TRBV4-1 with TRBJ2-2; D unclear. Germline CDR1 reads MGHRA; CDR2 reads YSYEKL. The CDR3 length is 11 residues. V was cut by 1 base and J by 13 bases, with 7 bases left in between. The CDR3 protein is CASSQGPGLFF. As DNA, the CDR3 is TGCGCCAGCAGCCAAGGGCCAGGGCTGTTTTTT.

The CDR3 nucleotides are TGTGCCAGCAGCGTAGCGAGGGAGGGACTAGCGGGCGGTGAGCAGTTCTTC. Translating it yields CASSVAREGLAGGEQFF. The V call is TRBV9, the J call TRBJ2-1; 12 bases match TRBD2. Trimming at V came to 0 bases and at J to 9 bases, leaving 10 bases not matched to a gene. CDR3 length: 17 amino acids. Germline lookup yields CDR1 SGDLS and CDR2 YYNGEE.

CDR3 amino acids: CASSEGLPITYEQYF. The CDR3 DNA sequence: TGTGCCAGCAGTGAAGGGCTACCTATTACCTACGAGCAGTACTTC. J is TRBJ2-7 and V is TRBV25-1; D is unresolved. The V and J ends lost 2 bases and 2 bases respectively, with 13 bases between them. CDR1 is MGHDK, CDR2 SYGVNS, per germline. CDR3 length: 15 amino acids.

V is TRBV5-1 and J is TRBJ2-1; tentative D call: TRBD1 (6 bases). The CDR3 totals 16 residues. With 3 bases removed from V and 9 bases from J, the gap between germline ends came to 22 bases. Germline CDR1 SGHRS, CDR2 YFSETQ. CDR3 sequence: CASSSGYREPHLEQFF. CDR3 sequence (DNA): TGCGCCAGCAGCTCAGGTTACAGGGAACCGCACCTTGAGCAGTTCTTC.

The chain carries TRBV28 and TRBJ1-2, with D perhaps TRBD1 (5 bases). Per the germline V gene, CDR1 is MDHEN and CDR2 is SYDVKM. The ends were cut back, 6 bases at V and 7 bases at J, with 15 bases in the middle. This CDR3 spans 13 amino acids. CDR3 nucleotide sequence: TGTGCCAGCAGCTGGGCGACAGCTTCTGGCTACACCTTC. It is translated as CASSWATASGYTF.

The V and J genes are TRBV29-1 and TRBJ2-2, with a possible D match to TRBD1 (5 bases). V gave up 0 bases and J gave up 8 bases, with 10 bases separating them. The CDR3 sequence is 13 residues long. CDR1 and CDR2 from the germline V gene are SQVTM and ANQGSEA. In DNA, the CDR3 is TGCAGCGTTGAAGAAGGCAGGGTGGGGGAGCTGTTTTTT. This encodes CSVEEGRVGELFF.

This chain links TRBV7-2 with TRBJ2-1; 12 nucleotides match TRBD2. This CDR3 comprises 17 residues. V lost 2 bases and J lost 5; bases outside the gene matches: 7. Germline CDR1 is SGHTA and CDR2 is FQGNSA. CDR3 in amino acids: CASSLLPTSGSHNEQFF. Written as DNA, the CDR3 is TGTGCCAGCAGCTTACTCCCGACTAGCGGGAGCCACAATGAGCAGTTCTTC.

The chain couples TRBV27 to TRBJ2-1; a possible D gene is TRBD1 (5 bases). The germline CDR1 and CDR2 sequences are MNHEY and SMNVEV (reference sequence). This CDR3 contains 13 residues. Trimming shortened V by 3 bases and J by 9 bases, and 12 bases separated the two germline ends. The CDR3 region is CASSLRQYGEQFF. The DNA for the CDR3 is TGTGCCAGCAGTTTGCGACAGTACGGTGAGCAGTTCTTC.

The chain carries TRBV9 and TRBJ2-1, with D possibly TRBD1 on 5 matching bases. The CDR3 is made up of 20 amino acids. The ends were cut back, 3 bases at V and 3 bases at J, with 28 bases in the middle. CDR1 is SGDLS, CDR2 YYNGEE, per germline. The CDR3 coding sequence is TGTGCCAGCAGCGGCCGTACGGATAACCAGGGTCCCTCCTTCTACAATGAGCAGTTCTTC. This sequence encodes CASSGRTDNQGPSFYNEQFF.

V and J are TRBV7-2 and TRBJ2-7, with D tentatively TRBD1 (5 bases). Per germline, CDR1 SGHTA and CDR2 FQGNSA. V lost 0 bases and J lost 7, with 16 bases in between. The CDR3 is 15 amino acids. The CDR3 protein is CASSLALGRVKEQYF. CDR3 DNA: TGTGCCAGCAGCTTAGCGCTAGGCAGGGTCAAAGAGCAGTACTTC. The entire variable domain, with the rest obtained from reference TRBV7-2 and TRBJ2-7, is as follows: GAGVSQSPSNKVTEKGKDVELRCDPISGHTALYWYRQSLGQGLEFLIYFQGNSAPDKSGLPSDRFSAERTGGSVSTLTIQRTQQEDSAVYLCASSLALGRVKEQYFGPGTRLTVT.

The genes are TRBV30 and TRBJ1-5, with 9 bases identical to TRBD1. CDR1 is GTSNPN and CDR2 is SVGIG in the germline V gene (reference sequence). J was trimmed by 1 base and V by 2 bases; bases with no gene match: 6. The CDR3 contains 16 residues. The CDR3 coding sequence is TGTGCCTGGAGTTCCCGCGGACAGGGGAGCAATCAGCCCCAGCATTTT. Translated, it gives CAWSSRGQGSNQPQHF.

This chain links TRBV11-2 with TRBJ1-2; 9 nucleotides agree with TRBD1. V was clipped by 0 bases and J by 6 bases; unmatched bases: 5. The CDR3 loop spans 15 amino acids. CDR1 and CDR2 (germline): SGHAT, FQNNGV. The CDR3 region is CASSLEGTGFDGYTF. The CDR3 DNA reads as TGTGCCAGCAGCTTAGAGGGGACAGGGTTTGATGGCTACACCTTC.

CDR3 bases: TGTGCCAGCAGTACAGGAGATTCGTCCTACGAGCAGTACTTC. It translates to CASSTGDSSYEQYF. The chain is built from TRBV27 and TRBJ2-7; the D gene is possibly TRBD1 (5 bases). The V and J ends lost 5 bases and 1 base respectively, with 12 bases between them. CDR3 length equals 14 residues. The germline V gene encodes CDR1 MNHEY and CDR2 SMNVEV (reference sequence).

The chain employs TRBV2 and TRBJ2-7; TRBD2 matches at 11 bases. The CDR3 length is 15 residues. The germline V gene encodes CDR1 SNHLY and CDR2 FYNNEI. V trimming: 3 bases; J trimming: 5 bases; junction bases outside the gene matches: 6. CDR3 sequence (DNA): TGTGCCAGCAGTGACCGTAGCGGGAGGGGTAACGAGCAGTACTTC. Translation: CASSDRSGRGNEQYF.

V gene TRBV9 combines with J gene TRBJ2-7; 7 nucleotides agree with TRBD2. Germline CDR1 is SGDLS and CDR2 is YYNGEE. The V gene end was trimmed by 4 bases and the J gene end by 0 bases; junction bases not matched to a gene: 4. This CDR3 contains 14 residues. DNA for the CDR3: TGTGCCAGCAGCAACCGGGACTACTCCTACGAGCAGTACTTC. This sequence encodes CASSNRDYSYEQYF.

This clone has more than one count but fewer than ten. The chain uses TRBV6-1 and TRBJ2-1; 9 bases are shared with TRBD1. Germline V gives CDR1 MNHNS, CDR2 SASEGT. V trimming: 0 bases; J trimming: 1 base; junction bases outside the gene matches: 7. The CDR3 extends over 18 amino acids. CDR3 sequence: CASSEAPDRGSSYNEQFF. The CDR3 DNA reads TGTGCCAGCAGTGAAGCGCCTGACAGGGGGAGTTCCTACAATGAGCAGTTCTTC.

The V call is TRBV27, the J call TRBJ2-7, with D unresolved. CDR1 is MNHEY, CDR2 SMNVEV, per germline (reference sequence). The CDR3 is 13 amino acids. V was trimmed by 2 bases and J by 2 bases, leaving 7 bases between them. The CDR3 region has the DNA TGTGCCAGCAGTTTACGGGTGGCCTACGAGCAGTACTTC. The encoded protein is CASSLRVAYEQYF.

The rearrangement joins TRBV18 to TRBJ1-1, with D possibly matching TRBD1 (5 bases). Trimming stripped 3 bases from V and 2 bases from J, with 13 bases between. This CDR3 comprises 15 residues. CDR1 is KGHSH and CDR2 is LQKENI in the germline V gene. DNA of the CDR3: TGTGCCAGCTCACCCATCAGGGTGGGAAACACTGAAGCTTTCTTT. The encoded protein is CASSPIRVGNTEAFF.

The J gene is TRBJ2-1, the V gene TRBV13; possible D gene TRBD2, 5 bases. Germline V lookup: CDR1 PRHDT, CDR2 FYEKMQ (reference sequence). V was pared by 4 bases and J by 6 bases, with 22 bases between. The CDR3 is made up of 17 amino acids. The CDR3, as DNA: TGTGCCAGCAGCTCCGGAGCACGCAGAGCGGAATCCAATGAGCAGTTCTTC. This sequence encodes CASSSGARRAESNEQFF. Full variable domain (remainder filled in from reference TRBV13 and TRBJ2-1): AAGVIQSPRHLIKEKRETATLKCYPIPRHDTVYWYQQGPGQDPQFLISFYEKMQSDKGSIPDRFSAQQFSDYHSELNMSSLELGDSALYFCASSSGARRAESNEQFFGPGTRLTVL.

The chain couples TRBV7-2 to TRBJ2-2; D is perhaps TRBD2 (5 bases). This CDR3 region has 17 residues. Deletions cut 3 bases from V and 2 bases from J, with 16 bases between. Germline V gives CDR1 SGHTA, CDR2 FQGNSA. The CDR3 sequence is CASSFPSTGINTGELFF. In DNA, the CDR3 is TGTGCCAGCAGCTTTCCCTCGACCGGGATAAACACCGGGGAGCTGTTTTTT.

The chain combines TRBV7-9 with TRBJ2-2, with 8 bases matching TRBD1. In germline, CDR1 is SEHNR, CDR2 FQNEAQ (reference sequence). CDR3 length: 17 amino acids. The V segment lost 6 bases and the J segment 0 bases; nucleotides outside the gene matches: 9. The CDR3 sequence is CASSYPGQETNTGELFF. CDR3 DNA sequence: TGTGCCAGCAGTTACCCGGGACAGGAAACGAACACCGGGGAGCTGTTTTTT.

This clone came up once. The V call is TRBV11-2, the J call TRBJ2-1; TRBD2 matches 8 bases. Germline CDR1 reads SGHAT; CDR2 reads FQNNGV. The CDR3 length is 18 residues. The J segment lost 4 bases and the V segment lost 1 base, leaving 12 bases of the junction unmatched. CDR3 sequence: CASSLVRRASGPYNEQFF. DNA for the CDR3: TGTGCCAGCAGCTTAGTTCGCCGGGCTAGCGGGCCTTACAATGAGCAGTTCTTC.